A selection of T cell receptor beta chains follows, all from one sample in a study of T cell responses to AZD1222 COVID-19 vaccine. The table came from immunoSEQ multiplex PCR; TCRdb's copy has only in-frame clones and leaves some out. The sample has about 180,000 clones, approximately 94% seen once. Sequencing was performed on peripheral blood, taken 28 days after the second AZD1222 dose. The receptors here all came from an adult who received the AZD1222 COVID-19 vaccine. The CDR3 runs from the conserved cysteine through the conserved F or W. Each record gives: CDR3 protein, CDR3 DNA, J gene, clone size, D gene, V gene. The D gene is left open where the match is weak. Some rows mark clone size as missing; the rest say once, few, many or name a class of expanded clone.

CDR3aa: CASSYVGSGSLEYGYTF
CDR3nt: TGTGCCAGCAGTTACGTGGGCTCTGGCTCACTTGAATATGGCTACACCTTC
j_gene: TRBJ1-2
abundance: NA
d_gene: NA
v_gene: TRBV6-2/TRBV6-3

CDR3aa: CASRKNRDYGYTF
CDR3nt: TGTGCCAGTAGAAAAAACAGGGACTATGGCTACACCTTC
j_gene: TRBJ1-2
abundance: NA
d_gene: NA
v_gene: TRBV19

CDR3aa: CASTPMALKPITF
CDR3nt: TGTGCCAGCACCCCCATGGCTCTTAAGCCCATCACCTTC
j_gene: TRBJ1-2
abundance: NA
d_gene: NA
v_gene: TRBV6-6

CDR3aa: CASSPLPPGGDYEQYF
CDR3nt: TGTGCCAGCTCACCACTCCCCCCGGGTGGGGACTACGAGCAGTACTTC
j_gene: TRBJ2-7
abundance: NA
d_gene: NA
v_gene: TRBV18

CDR3aa: CASKGVSNQPQHF
CDR3nt: TGCGCCAGTAAGGGGGTGAGCAATCAGCCCCAGCATTTT
j_gene: TRBJ1-5
abundance: few
d_gene: NA
v_gene: TRBV10-2

CDR3aa: CASSEPGQGGVTEAFF
CDR3nt: TGTGCCAGCAGTGAACCCGGACAGGGTGGGGTCACTGAAGCTTTCTTT
j_gene: TRBJ1-1
abundance: NA
d_gene: TRBD1
v_gene: TRBV6-1

CDR3aa: CASSETGGGIGNQPQHF
CDR3nt: TGTGCCAGCAGCGAGACAGGGGGCGGGATAGGGAATCAGCCCCAGCATTTT
j_gene: TRBJ1-5
abundance: NA
d_gene: TRBD1
v_gene: TRBV7-9

CDR3aa: CASSQMDRGWDEQFF
CDR3nt: TGTGCCAGCAGCCAGATGGACAGGGGGTGGGATGAGCAGTTCTTC
j_gene: TRBJ2-1
abundance: once
d_gene: TRBD1
v_gene: TRBV14

CDR3aa: CASSATGANVLTF
CDR3nt: TGTGCCAGCAGTGCTACTGGGGCCAACGTCCTGACTTTC
j_gene: TRBJ2-6
abundance: NA
d_gene: NA
v_gene: TRBV25-1

CDR3aa: CASSWGEANEKLFF
CDR3nt: TGCGCCAGCAGCTGGGGAGAGGCTAATGAAAAACTGTTTTTT
j_gene: TRBJ1-4
abundance: NA
d_gene: NA
v_gene: TRBV5-1

CDR3aa: CASSLEASGYNEQFF
CDR3nt: TGTGCTAGCAGCTTAGAGGCTAGCGGATACAATGAGCAGTTCTTC
j_gene: TRBJ2-1
abundance: NA
d_gene: TRBD2
v_gene: TRBV7-7

CDR3aa: CASEQGNGYTF
CDR3nt: TGTGCCAGTGAACAGGGAAATGGCTACACCTTC
j_gene: TRBJ1-2
abundance: once
d_gene: NA
v_gene: TRBV19

CDR3aa: CASSLGLGSVNQPQHF
CDR3nt: TGTGCCAGCAGCTTGGGATTGGGCAGCGTTAATCAGCCCCAGCATTTT
j_gene: TRBJ1-5
abundance: NA
d_gene: NA
v_gene: TRBV5-6

CDR3aa: CASSEVDNQPQHF
CDR3nt: TGTGCCAGCAGTGAAGTAGACAATCAGCCCCAGCATTTT
j_gene: TRBJ1-5
abundance: NA
d_gene: NA
v_gene: TRBV2

CDR3aa: CASSYGDTQYF
CDR3nt: TGTGCCAGCAGTTACGGAGATACGCAGTATTTT
j_gene: TRBJ2-3
abundance: NA
d_gene: NA
v_gene: TRBV27

CDR3aa: CASSYSSAVFNTEAFF
CDR3nt: TGTGCCAGCAGTTACTCCTCGGCAGTATTCAACACTGAAGCTTTCTTT
j_gene: TRBJ1-1
abundance: NA
d_gene: NA
v_gene: TRBV6-5

CDR3aa: CASARTGPNSGNTIYF
CDR3nt: TGTGCCAGCGCCCGGACAGGGCCCAACTCTGGAAACACCATATATTTT
j_gene: TRBJ1-3
abundance: NA
d_gene: TRBD1
v_gene: TRBV25-1

CDR3aa: CASSPQGYVETQYF
CDR3nt: TGTGCCAGCAGCCCACAGGGGTATGTAGAGACCCAGTACTTC
j_gene: TRBJ2-5
abundance: NA
d_gene: TRBD1
v_gene: TRBV5-6

CDR3aa: CASSPSVGGQTAHGYTF
CDR3nt: TGTGCCAGCAGCCCGTCCGTCGGGGGGCAGACGGCACATGGCTACACCTTC
j_gene: TRBJ1-2
abundance: NA
d_gene: NA
v_gene: TRBV4-2

CDR3aa: CASSQIDGTGKLFF
CDR3nt: TGTGCCAGCAGCCAGATCGACGGTACGGGAAAACTGTTTTTT
j_gene: TRBJ1-4
abundance: NA
d_gene: NA
v_gene: TRBV7-9

CDR3aa: CASSLGINSYEQYF
CDR3nt: TGTGCCAGCAGCTTAGGCATAAACTCCTACGAGCAGTACTTC
j_gene: TRBJ2-7
abundance: NA
d_gene: NA
v_gene: TRBV11-3

CDR3aa: CASSLPATNTEAFF
CDR3nt: TGTGCCAGCAGCTTGCCGGCTACGAACACTGAAGCTTTCTTT
j_gene: TRBJ1-1
abundance: NA
d_gene: NA
v_gene: TRBV5-6

CDR3aa: CASSLAGSFTDTQYF
CDR3nt: TGTGCCAGCAGCCTAGCGGGATCCTTCACAGATACGCAGTATTTT
j_gene: TRBJ2-3
abundance: NA
d_gene: TRBD2
v_gene: TRBV7-9